This TCR beta chain was found in a study of blood T cells in healthy people across ages. Study-wide results and limits: Long-lived donors had more naive CD4+ cells and higher diversity than aged donors.

Germline V gene data show CDR1 as LGHNA and CDR2 as YNFKEQ. This CDR3 contains 16 residues. Alongside a J-beta primer mix, a sample-barcoded 5' primer served in a second PCR lasting roughly 7 to 12 cycles. Each CDR3 protein is one row after TCRdb ran MiXCR on the 5' RACE reads. The sample lists about 1.5 million distinct CDR3 sequences, approximately 42% seen once, with 7% to 9.5% in the top ten. On this clonotype: What it recognizes is unknown. At one end the junction does not follow the germline gene, possibly because of a read error.

Material for sequencing was blood. The sequence was collected from a woman younger than 30 in good health. The rearrangement uses TRBV4-2 and TRBJ2-7; 11 nucleotides agree with TRBD1. CDR3 residues: CAGSQRAGQGVNEQYF. The CDR3 DNA sequence: TGTGCCGGCAGCCAGCGGGCGGGACAGGGGGTAAACGAGCAGTACTTC.